The 21 T cell receptor beta chains below were found in one sample sequenced in a study of cytomegalovirus exposure and HLA in healthy donors. 13 Jbeta primers and 60 Vbeta primers were used for the PCR. Data came from immunoSEQ multiplex PCR; TCRdb stores just in-frame clones and leaves some out. The top ten hold 1% of the sample, which has approximately 160,000 clones, around 80% seen once. The source material was PBMCs. Receptor source: a woman between 50 and 59 years old in good health and CMV-seropositive.

V is TRBV7-8 and J is TRBJ1-1; D might be TRBD1 (6 bases). Trimming left V 1 base short and J 1 base short, with 10 bases between. The germline V gene encodes CDR1 SGHVS and CDR2 FQNEAQ. The CDR3 is 15 amino acids. The CDR3 DNA reads TGTGCCAGCAGCTTAGGGCGCAGGGGGAACACTGAAGCTTTCTTT. This gives the protein CASSLGRRGNTEAFF.

The V and J genes are TRBV7-3 and TRBJ1-1; unclear D gene. V shed 5 bases and J shed 7 bases, with 14 bases lying between them. This CDR3 spans 13 amino acids. The germline gives CDR1 SGHTA, CDR2 FQGTGA. The CDR3 bases are TGTGCCAGCAGCCCGCAGAGCGCTGTTGAAGCTTTCTTT. Residues: CASSPQSAVEAFF.

The chain couples TRBV13 to TRBJ2-5; 7 positions match TRBD1. The CDR3 runs 15 residues. J was trimmed by 4 bases and V by 0 bases; bases with no gene match: 5. The V gene's germline CDR1 is PRHDT and CDR2 FYEKMQ (reference sequence). CDR3 nucleotide sequence: TGTGCCAGCAGCTTAGGCGGCAGGGGGATAGAGACCCAGTACTTC. Its translation is CASSLGGRGIETQYF.

This rearrangement joins TRBV18 to TRBJ2-1, with D tentatively TRBD1 (6 bases). Trimming shortened V by 1 base and J by 8 bases, and 21 bases separated the two germline ends. This CDR3 contains 17 residues. The germline CDR1 and CDR2 sequences are KGHSH and LQKENI. The CDR3: CASSPLNLQGYTHEQFF. CDR3 DNA: TGTGCCAGCTCACCACTGAACTTACAGGGCTATACGCATGAGCAGTTCTTC.

The rearrangement uses TRBV11-1 and TRBJ2-2; D gene unclear. The germline V and J ends were trimmed by 7 bases and 0 bases, with 12 bases remaining between them. The CDR3 is 15 residues long. In germline, CDR1 is SGHAT, CDR2 FQDESV (reference sequence). CDR3 amino acids: CASTSRRSNTGELFF. The CDR3 coding sequence is TGTGCCAGCACTTCCAGGCGATCGAACACCGGGGAGCTGTTTTTT.

In this sample, this clone turned up once. V gene TRBV29-1 combines with J gene TRBJ2-7, with a tentative D call TRBD2 (7 bases). The V end was cut by 7 bases, the J end by 2 bases, with 12 bases between. From germline, CDR1 is SQVTM and CDR2 ANQGSEA. The CDR3 length is 12 residues. CDR3 sequence: CSARGGAYEQYF. The CDR3 nucleotides are TGCAGCGCCCGAGGGGGGGCCTACGAGCAGTACTTC.

The chain carries TRBV2 and TRBJ1-2; 9 bases map to TRBD1. From germline, CDR1 is SNHLY and CDR2 FYNNEI. The CDR3 is 12 amino acids. Losses at the gene ends were 6 bases for V and 8 bases for J; bases not matched to a gene: 4. CDR3 in DNA: TGTGCCAGCAGAGACAGGGGGTACGGCTACACCTTC. Its translation is CASRDRGYGYTF.

The chain employs TRBV15 and TRBJ2-1; TRBD2 agrees at 9 bases. J was trimmed by 4 bases and V by 6 bases; bases with no gene match: 10. This CDR3 has 16 amino acids. CDR1 and CDR2 from the germline V gene are LNHNV and YYDKDF (reference sequence). CDR3 sequence (DNA): TGTGCCACCAGAAAAGCCCTAGCGGGAAAGTACAATGAGCAGTTCTTC. Translated: CATRKALAGKYNEQFF.

This clone appeared a few times. This chain links TRBV11-2 with TRBJ2-5, with D tentatively TRBD1 (6 bases). The CDR3 runs to 11 residues. Germline CDR1 reads SGHAT; CDR2 reads FQNNGV. V was clipped by 8 bases and J by 4 bases, with 8 bases between them. CDR3: CASLRGETQYF. CDR3 nucleotide sequence: TGTGCCAGCCTCAGGGGAGAGACCCAGTACTTC.

This chain links TRBV30 with TRBJ2-1, with 10 positions matching TRBD1. Unmatched junction bases numbered 2, after V lost 1 base and J lost 2 bases. Germline-derived CDR1 and CDR2 are GTSNPN and SVGIG (reference sequence). The CDR3 spans 15 residues. CDR3: CAWSEGTGAYNEQFF. DNA for the CDR3: TGTGCCTGGAGTGAAGGGACAGGGGCCTACAATGAGCAGTTCTTC.

J is TRBJ1-5 and V is TRBV9; 8 nucleotides align to TRBD1. After removal of 3 bases from V and 6 bases from J, the junction contained 8 bases not matched to a gene. The length of the CDR3 is 15 residues. CDR1 and CDR2 from the germline V gene are SGDLS and YYNGEE. The DNA for the CDR3 is TGTGCCAGCAGCGAGGGACAGGCAGTAGGTCAGCCCCAGCATTTT. It yields the protein CASSEGQAVGQPQHF.

The chain links TRBV19 to TRBJ1-6; possibly TRBD1 for D (5 bases). V lost 3 bases and J lost 0, with 18 bases in between. The CDR3 contains 19 residues. From germline, CDR1 is LNHDA and CDR2 SQIVND (reference sequence). The DNA of the CDR3 is TGTGCCAGTAGTATTATGGGACCGGGGGAGAGCTCCTATAATTCACCCCTCCACTTT. It is translated as CASSIMGPGESSYNSPLHF.

The chain combines TRBV19 with TRBJ2-7, with 8 positions matching TRBD1. V lost 6 bases, J lost 2 bases, and 9 bases stayed unmatched. CDR3 length: 15 residues. Per the germline V gene, CDR1 is LNHDA and CDR2 is SQIVND (reference sequence). CDR3 bases: TGTGCCAGTAGCACAACCGGACAGGGAACCTACGAGCAGTACTTC. As protein: CASSTTGQGTYEQYF.

The table lists this clone with a count of one. The chain combines TRBV6-1 with TRBJ1-2; D perhaps matches TRBD1 (6 bases). The germline CDR1 and CDR2 sequences are MNHNS and SASEGT. This CDR3 contains 13 residues. V was pared by 6 bases and J by 4 bases, with 12 bases between. CDR3 residues: CASRTGHLYGYTF. DNA for the CDR3: TGTGCCAGCAGGACGGGACACCTCTATGGCTACACCTTC.

V gene TRBV6-5 combines with J gene TRBJ1-5; 9 nucleotides agree with TRBD1. Looked up from germline, CDR1 is MNHEY and CDR2 is SVGAGI. V gave up 5 bases and J gave up 2 bases; unmatched junction bases: 4. The CDR3 is made up of 15 amino acids. The CDR3 DNA follows: TGTGCCAGCAGTCCGGACAGGGGTGGCAATCAGCCCCAGCATTTT. Amino acids: CASSPDRGGNQPQHF.

The rearrangement uses TRBV6-1 and TRBJ2-3; possible D gene TRBD2, 5 bases. Germline values: CDR1 MNHNS, CDR2 SASEGT. V was cut by 3 bases and J by 6 bases, with 16 bases left in between. The CDR3 is 15 amino acids. In DNA form, the CDR3 reads TGTGCCAGCAGTGATACCCTCACGAGGAGGGATACGCAGTATTTT. Amino acids: CASSDTLTRRDTQYF.

This clone was counted a few times. The chain recombines TRBV5-4 with TRBJ1-1, with 7 bases identical to TRBD1. Germline V gives CDR1 SGHNT, CDR2 YYREEE (reference sequence). J was trimmed by 5 bases and V by 4 bases; bases with no gene match: 11. This CDR3 spans 15 amino acids. The chain's CDR3 is CASSRRDRAGTEAFF. DNA of the CDR3: TGTGCCAGCAGCCGAAGAGACAGGGCCGGGACTGAAGCTTTCTTT.

The rearrangement uses TRBV5-1 and TRBJ1-1, with a tentative D call TRBD1 (5 bases). Trimming removed 0 bases from V and 4 bases from J, with 13 bases in between. Germline values: CDR1 SGHRS, CDR2 YFSETQ. The CDR3 consists of 15 residues. The DNA for the CDR3 is TGCGCCAGCAGCTTGGCAACGTCGGGACTCACTGAAGCTTTCTTT. Translating gives CASSLATSGLTEAFF.

The chain employs TRBV7-9 and TRBJ2-5, with D possibly being TRBD1 (7 bases). Looked up from germline, CDR1 is SEHNR and CDR2 is FQNEAQ (reference sequence). The V end was cut by 8 bases, the J end by 4 bases, with 11 bases between. The CDR3 totals 12 residues. CDR3 sequence: CASAQGGETQYF. As DNA, the CDR3 is TGTGCCAGCGCTCAGGGGGGAGAGACCCAGTACTTC.

This clone came up once. The chain recombines TRBV9 with TRBJ2-2, with TRBD2 identical over 7 bases. In germline, CDR1 is SGDLS, CDR2 YYNGEE. Trimming removed 4 bases from V and 2 bases from J; junction bases left unmatched: 5. The CDR3 loop spans 15 amino acids. CDR3 amino acids: CASSPSGTNTGELFF. CDR3 bases: TGTGCCAGCAGCCCGAGCGGGACTAACACCGGGGAGCTGTTTTTT.

This clone was counted only a few times. The germline gene is not matched at one end of the junction; a read error may be the cause. The V and J genes are TRBV7-9 and TRBJ2-7; D is ambiguous. The CDR3 is 13 residues long. Germline CDR1 reads SEHNR; CDR2 reads FQNEAQ (reference sequence). In DNA form, the CDR3 reads TGTTCCAGCAGTTCGAATGGGCCGATGGAGCAGTACTTC. Its protein product is CSSSSNGPMEQYF.